This TCR beta chain was recorded in a study of T cell responses to AZD1222 COVID-19 vaccine. Study details: The study pooled second doses at about 4 or about 12 weeks.

J gave up 3 bases and V 3 bases, and 3 bases lay outside the gene matches. The CDR3 runs to 15 residues. Germline V CDR1 and CDR2: LNHDA, SQIVND (reference sequence). The method was immunoSEQ multiplex PCR; TCRdb's version includes in-frame clones alone and lacks a portion of them. The sample includes around 180,000 clones, 94% of them seen just once. This clone was recorded once. No antigen is known for it. Study findings and constraints: Regions left unmutated in variants are reportedly the target of nearly half of spike-specific TCRs. Clonal diversity was possibly underestimated; the donors were predominantly white British and more often female.

The chain joins TRBV19 to TRBJ1-2, with 11 positions matching TRBD1. The source is an adult in good health. Sequencing used peripheral blood, obtained on day 0 of AZD1222 vaccination. CDR3 sequence reads: CASSMVGQGDYGYTF. CDR3 sequence (DNA): TGTGCCAGTAGTATGGTGGGACAGGGGGACTATGGCTACACCTTC.